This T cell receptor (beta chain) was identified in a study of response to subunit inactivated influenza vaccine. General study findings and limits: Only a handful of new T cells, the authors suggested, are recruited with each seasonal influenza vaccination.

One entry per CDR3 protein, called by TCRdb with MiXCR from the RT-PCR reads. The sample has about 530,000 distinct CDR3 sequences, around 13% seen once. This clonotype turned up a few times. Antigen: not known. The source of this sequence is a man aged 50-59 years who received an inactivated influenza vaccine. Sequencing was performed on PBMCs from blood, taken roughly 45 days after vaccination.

CDR3 in DNA: TGCAGTGCAGACCGGTTCTCTGGGGCCAACGTCCTGACTTTC. Amino acids: CSADRFSGANVLTF. The rearrangement links TRBV20-1 to TRBJ2-6; no clear D. V lost 6 bases to trimming and J lost 0 bases, with 9 bases between them. The CDR3 runs to 14 residues. In germline, CDR1 is DFQATT, CDR2 SNEGSKA (reference sequence).